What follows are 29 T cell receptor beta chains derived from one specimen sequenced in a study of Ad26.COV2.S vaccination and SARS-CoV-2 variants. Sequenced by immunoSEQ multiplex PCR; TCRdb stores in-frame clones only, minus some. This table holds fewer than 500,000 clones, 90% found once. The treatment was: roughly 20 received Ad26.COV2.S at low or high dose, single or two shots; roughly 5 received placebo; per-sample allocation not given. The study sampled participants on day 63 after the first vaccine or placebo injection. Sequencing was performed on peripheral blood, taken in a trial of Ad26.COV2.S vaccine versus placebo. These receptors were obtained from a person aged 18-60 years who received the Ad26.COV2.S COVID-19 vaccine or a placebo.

Here the CDR3 DNA reads TGTGCCAGCAGTTTAGGTCAGGGGTCGGTCGAGCAGTACTTC. It yields the protein CASSLGQGSVEQYF. V gene TRBV28 combines with J gene TRBJ2-7, with D perhaps matching TRBD1 (6 bases). The CDR3 has 14 residues. Trimming pared 2 bases from V and 6 bases from J, leaving 14 bases between. The germline V gene has CDR1 MDHEN and CDR2 SYDVKM.

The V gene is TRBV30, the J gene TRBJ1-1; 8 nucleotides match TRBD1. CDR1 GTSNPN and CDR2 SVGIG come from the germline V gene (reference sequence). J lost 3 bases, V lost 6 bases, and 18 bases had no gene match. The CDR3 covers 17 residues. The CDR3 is CACWNRDRPILDTEAFF. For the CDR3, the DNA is TGTGCCTGCTGGAACCGGGACAGGCCTATCTTGGACACTGAAGCTTTCTTT. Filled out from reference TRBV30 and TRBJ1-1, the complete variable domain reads SQTIHQWPATLVQPVGSPLSLECTVEGTSNPNLYWYRQAAGRGLQLLFYSVGIGQISSEVPQNLSASRPQDRQFILSSKKLLLSDSGFYLCACWNRDRPILDTEAFFGQGTRLTVV.

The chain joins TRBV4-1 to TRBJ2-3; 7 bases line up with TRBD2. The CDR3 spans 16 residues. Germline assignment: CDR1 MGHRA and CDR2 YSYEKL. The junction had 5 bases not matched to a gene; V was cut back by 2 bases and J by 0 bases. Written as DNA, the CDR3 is TGCGCCAGCAGCCAACGACTAGCCCCGAGCACAGATACGCAGTATTTT. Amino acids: CASSQRLAPSTDTQYF.

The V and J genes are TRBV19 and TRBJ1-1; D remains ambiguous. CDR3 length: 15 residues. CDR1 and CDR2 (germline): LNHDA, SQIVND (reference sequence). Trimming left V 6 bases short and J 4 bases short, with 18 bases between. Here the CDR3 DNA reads TGTGCCAGTAGCTGGGCCGCTGCTCAAGGCACTGAAGCTTTCTTT. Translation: CASSWAAAQGTEAFF.

The CDR3 sequence is CASRKPGAPGGYTF. The CDR3 DNA sequence: TGTGCCAGCAGGAAGCCGGGGGCTCCGGGTGGCTACACCTTC. This chain uses TRBV14 with TRBJ1-2; perhaps TRBD1 as D (6 bases). Looked up from germline, CDR1 is SGHDN and CDR2 is FVKESK. Trimming left V 6 bases short and J 7 bases short, with 18 bases between. This CDR3 has 14 residues.

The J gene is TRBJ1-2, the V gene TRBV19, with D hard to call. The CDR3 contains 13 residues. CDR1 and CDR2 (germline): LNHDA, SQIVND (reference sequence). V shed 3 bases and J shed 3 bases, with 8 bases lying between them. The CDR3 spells CASSIPLDYGYTF. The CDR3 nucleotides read TGTGCCAGTAGTATTCCCTTGGACTATGGCTACACCTTC.

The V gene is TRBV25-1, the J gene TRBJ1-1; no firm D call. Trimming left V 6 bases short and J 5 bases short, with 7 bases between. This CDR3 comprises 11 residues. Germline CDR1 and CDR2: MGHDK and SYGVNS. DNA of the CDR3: TGTGCCAGCAGGTCGGGAACTGAAGCTTTCTTT. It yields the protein CASRSGTEAFF.

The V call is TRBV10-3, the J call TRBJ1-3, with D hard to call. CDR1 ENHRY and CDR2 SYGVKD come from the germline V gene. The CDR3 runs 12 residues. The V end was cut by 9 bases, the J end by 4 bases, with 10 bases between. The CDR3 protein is CAISPEGNTIYF. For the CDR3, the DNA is TGTGCCATATCCCCGGAGGGAAACACCATATATTTT.

In DNA, the CDR3 is TGTGCCAGCAGTTTAGCTGGGACAGGGACCTACGAGCAGTACTTC. Translation: CASSLAGTGTYEQYF. This sequence joins TRBV27 and TRBJ2-7; 9 nucleotides align to TRBD1. V was pared by 2 bases and J by 2 bases, with 4 bases of the junction left unmatched. The CDR3 contains 15 residues. Germline-derived CDR1 and CDR2 are MNHEY and SMNVEV (reference sequence).

CDR3 protein: CASSPKHGQSPLHF. CDR3 sequence (DNA): TGTGCCAGCTCACCAAAGCATGGTCAATCACCCCTCCACTTT. The J gene is TRBJ1-6, the V gene TRBV18, with D uncertain. V shed 2 bases and J shed 10 bases, with 12 bases lying between them. The CDR3 is 14 amino acids. Germline loops: CDR1 KGHSH, CDR2 LQKENI.

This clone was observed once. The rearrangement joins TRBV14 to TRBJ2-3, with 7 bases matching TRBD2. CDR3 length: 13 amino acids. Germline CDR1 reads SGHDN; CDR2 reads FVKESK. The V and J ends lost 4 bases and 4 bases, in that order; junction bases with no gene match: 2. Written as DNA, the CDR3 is TGTGCCAGCAGCCCCGCGGGGGCAGATACGCAGTATTTT. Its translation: CASSPAGADTQYF.

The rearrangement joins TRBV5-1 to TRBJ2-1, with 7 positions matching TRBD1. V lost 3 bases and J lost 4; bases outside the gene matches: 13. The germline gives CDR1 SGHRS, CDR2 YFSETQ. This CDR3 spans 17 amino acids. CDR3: CASSSPRTGPPYNEQFF. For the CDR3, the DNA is TGCGCCAGCAGCTCCCCACGGACAGGTCCGCCATACAATGAGCAGTTCTTC.

CDR3 in DNA: TGCGCCAGCAGCCAGCATAGGACTAATGAAAAACTGTTTTTT. Residues: CASSQHRTNEKLFF. The chain couples TRBV4-1 to TRBJ1-4; D remains unclear. Trimming took 3 bases from V and 2 from J, leaving 7 bases between them. CDR3 length: 14 residues. Looked up from germline, CDR1 is MGHRA and CDR2 is YSYEKL.

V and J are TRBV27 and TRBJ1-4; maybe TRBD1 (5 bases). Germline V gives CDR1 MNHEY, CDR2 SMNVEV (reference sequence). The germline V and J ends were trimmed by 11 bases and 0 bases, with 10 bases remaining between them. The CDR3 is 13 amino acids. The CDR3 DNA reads TGTGCCGCCCGACAGACAACTAATGAAAAACTGTTTTTT. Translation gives CAARQTTNEKLFF.

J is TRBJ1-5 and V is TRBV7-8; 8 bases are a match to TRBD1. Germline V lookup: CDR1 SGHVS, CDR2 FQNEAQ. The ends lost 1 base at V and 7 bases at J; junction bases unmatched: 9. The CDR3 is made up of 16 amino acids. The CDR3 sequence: CASSLGLGTGEQPQHF. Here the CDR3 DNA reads TGTGCCAGCAGCTTAGGTTTGGGGACAGGAGAACAGCCCCAGCATTTT.

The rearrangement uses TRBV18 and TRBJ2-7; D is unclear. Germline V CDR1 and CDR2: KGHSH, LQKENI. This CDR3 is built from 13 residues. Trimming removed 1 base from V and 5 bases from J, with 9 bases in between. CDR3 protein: CASSPRLDDEQYF. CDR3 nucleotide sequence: TGTGCCAGCTCACCACGCCTAGATGACGAGCAGTACTTC.

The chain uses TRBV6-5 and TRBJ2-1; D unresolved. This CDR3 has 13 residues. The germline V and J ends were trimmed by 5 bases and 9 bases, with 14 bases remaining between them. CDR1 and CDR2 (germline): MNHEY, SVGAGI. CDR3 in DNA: TGTGCCAGCAGTCGAGGTGCAGACGGTGAGCAGTTCTTC. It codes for CASSRGADGEQFF.

The CDR3 nucleotides read TGTGCCAGCAGTGAAGGGACGGGGGAGCAGTACTTC. Translated: CASSEGTGEQYF. The chain employs TRBV6-1 and TRBJ2-7; the D gene is possibly TRBD2 (5 bases). The CDR3 consists of 12 residues. Germline CDR1 reads MNHNS; CDR2 reads SASEGT. V lost 1 base and J lost 7, with 8 bases in between.

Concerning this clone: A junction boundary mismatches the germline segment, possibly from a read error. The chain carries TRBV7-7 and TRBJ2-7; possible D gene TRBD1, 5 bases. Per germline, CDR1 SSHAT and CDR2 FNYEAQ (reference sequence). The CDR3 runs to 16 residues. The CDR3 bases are TGTGCTAGCAGCGAAGCCAGGGCCCATGTCGTGTACGAGCAGTACTTC. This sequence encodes CASSEARAHVVYEQYF.

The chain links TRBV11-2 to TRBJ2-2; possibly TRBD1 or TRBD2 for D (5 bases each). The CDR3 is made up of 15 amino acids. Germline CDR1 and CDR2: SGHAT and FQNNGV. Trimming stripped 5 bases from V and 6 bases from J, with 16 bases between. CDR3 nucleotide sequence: TGTGCCAGCAGCCCCATGGGACGGCGGTCCGGGGAGCTGTTTTTT. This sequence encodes CASSPMGRRSGELFF.

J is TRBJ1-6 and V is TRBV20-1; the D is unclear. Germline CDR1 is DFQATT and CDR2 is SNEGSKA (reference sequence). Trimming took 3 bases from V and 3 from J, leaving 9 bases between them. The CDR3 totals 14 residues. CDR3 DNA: TGCAGTGCTAGTCGCGGGTTCTATAATTCACCCCTCCACTTT. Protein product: CSASRGFYNSPLHF.

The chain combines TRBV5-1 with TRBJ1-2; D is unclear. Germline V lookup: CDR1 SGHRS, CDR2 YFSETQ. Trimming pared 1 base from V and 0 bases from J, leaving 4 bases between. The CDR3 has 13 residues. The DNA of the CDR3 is TGCGCCAGCAGCTTGTCGGCTAACTATGGCTACACCTTC. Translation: CASSLSANYGYTF. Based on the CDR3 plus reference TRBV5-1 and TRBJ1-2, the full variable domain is KAGVTQTPRYLIKTRGQQVTLSCSPISGHRSVSWYQQTPGQGLQFLFEYFSETQRNKGNFPGRFSGRQFSNSRSEMNVSTLELGDSALYLCASSLSANYGYTFGSGTRLTVV.

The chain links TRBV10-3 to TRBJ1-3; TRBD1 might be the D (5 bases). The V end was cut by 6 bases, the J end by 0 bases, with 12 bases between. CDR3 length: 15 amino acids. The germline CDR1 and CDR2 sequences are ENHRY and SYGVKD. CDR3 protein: CAIRPRQSSGNTIYF. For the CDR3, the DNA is TGTGCCATCAGACCTCGACAGTCCTCTGGAAACACCATATATTTT.

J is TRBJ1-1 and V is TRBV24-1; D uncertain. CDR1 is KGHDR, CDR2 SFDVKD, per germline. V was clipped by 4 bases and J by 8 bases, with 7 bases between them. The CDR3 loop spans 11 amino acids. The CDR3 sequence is CATSDGREAFF. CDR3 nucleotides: TGTGCCACCAGTGACGGCAGGGAAGCTTTCTTT.

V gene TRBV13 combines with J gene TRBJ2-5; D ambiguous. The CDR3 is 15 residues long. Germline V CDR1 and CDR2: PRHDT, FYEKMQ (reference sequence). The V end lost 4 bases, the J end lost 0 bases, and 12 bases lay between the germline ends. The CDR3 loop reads CASSSRTDHQETQYF. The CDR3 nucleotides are TGTGCCAGCAGCTCAAGGACGGACCACCAAGAGACCCAGTACTTC.

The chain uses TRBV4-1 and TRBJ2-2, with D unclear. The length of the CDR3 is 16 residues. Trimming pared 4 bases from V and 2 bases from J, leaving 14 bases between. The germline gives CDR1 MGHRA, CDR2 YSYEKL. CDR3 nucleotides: TGCGCCAGCAGCCGAAACCCGGGCGTAAACACCGGGGAGCTGTTTTTT. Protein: CASSRNPGVNTGELFF.

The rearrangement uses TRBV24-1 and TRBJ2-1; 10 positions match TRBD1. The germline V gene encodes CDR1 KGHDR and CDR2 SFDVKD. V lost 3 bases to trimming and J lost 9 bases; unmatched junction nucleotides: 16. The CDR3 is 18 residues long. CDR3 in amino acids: CATSDIRSGQGSSGEQFF. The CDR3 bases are TGTGCCACCAGTGATATACGCTCGGGACAGGGGTCCAGTGGTGAGCAGTTCTTC.

DNA of the CDR3: TGCAGTCCCTCAGGGGATAATGAGCAGTTCTTC. Translating gives CSPSGDNEQFF. The chain uses TRBV20-1 and TRBJ2-1, with D possibly TRBD1 on 6 matching bases. CDR1 and CDR2 from the germline V gene are DFQATT and SNEGSKA (reference sequence). The V and J ends lost 8 bases and 7 bases respectively, with 12 bases between them. The CDR3 has 11 amino acids.

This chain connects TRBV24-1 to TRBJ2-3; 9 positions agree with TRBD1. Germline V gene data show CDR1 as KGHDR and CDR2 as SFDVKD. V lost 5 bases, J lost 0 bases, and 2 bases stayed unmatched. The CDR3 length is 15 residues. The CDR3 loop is CATSGGTGSTDTQYF. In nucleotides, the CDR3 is TGTGCCACCAGTGGTGGGACAGGGAGCACAGATACGCAGTATTTT.